The 13 T cell receptor beta chains listed next were all sequenced from one sample in a study of spatial heterogeneity in lung cancer. Overall study results and limits: Counts that tracked tumor mutation counts were those of expanded intratumoral alpha and beta TCRs.

The antigens these receptors bind are not known. MiXCR, run by TCRdb on the 5' RACE reads, gives a single entry per CDR3 protein. Found here are about 11,000 distinct CDR3 sequences, about 5% of them singletons; the top ten hold roughly 12%. Documented time point: sample taken at primary tumor resection. Material: lung tumor tissue, obtained at surgery. Receptors originate from a male donor with early-stage non-small cell lung cancer.

This clonotype is medium-sized by share. The library was prepared for alpha chains; this beta chain is a stray read, so its frequency means little. V and J are TRBV27 and TRBJ1-1; tentative D call: TRBD1 (5 bases). Per the germline V gene, CDR1 is MNHEY and CDR2 is SMNVEV (reference sequence). V was clipped by 1 base and J by 1 base, with 10 bases between them. CDR3 size: 15 residues. The CDR3 DNA is TGTGCCAGCAGTTTATGGGGCGGAGGGAACACTGAAGCTTTCTTT. Amino acids: CASSLWGGGNTEAFF.

This clonotype was counted at least ten times. A library prepared for alpha chains yielded this beta chain as an off-target read; its size is of little meaning. V usage is TRBV6-6 and J usage is TRBJ2-7; D might be TRBD1 (5 bases). V dropped 5 bases and J dropped 7 bases, with 15 bases sitting between them. The CDR3 spans 13 residues. The germline gives CDR1 MNHNY, CDR2 SVGAGI (reference sequence). This CDR3 reads CASSGARAGEQYF. CDR3 DNA sequence: TGTGCCAGCAGTGGGGCCAGGGCAGGGGAGCAGTACTTC.

This clonotype was recorded many times. In a library made to pick up alpha chains, this beta chain is a stray read with a size that means little. The chain recombines TRBV28 with TRBJ2-3; D uncertain. V was shortened by 6 bases and J by 1 base, with 14 bases between the two germline ends. CDR1 and CDR2 from the germline V gene are MDHEN and SYDVKM. The CDR3 loop spans 15 amino acids. The CDR3 bases are TGTGCCAGCAGCCTCCAGCCGCTGGGCACAGATACGCAGTATTTT. It specifies CASSLQPLGTDTQYF.

In its sample, this clonotype was seen many times. The library was prepared for alpha chains; this beta chain is a stray read, so its frequency means little. The rearrangement links TRBV28 to TRBJ1-2, with D unclear. V shed 5 bases and J shed 4 bases, with 14 bases lying between them. The germline CDR1 and CDR2 sequences are MDHEN and SYDVKM. The CDR3 sequence is 14 residues long. The CDR3 region has the DNA TGTGCCAGCAGTCCCGGTCGACCAGTCTATGGCTACACCTTC. Translation: CASSPGRPVYGYTF.

On this clonotype: The junction shows a germline mismatch at one end, possibly a read error. This beta chain lies outside the target of a library built for alpha chains; its clone size means little. CDR3 sequence reads: CTSSPGYEQYF. The CDR3 bases are TGTACCAGCTCACCGGGGTACGAGCAGTACTTC. V is TRBV18 and J is TRBJ2-7, with D perhaps matching TRBD2 (5 bases). There are 11 residues in the CDR3. Looked up from germline, CDR1 is KGHSH and CDR2 is LQKENI.

This clonotype was counted many times. Being off target in a library aimed at alpha chains, this beta chain has a size of little meaning. V is TRBV7-3 and J is TRBJ2-1; D call uncertain. This CDR3 has 17 amino acids. The germline V gene encodes CDR1 SGHTA and CDR2 FQGTGA. Trimming took off 0 bases at V and 0 bases at J, with 12 bases between the two ends. The CDR3 reads CASSLTGLGYSYNEQFF. The CDR3 DNA follows: TGTGCCAGCAGCTTAACGGGTCTGGGGTACTCCTACAATGAGCAGTTCTTC.

This clonotype was found many times. Because this beta chain is a stray read in a library intended to capture alpha chains, its abundance should not be given much weight. V and J are TRBV20-1 and TRBJ2-1; tentative D call: TRBD1 (5 bases). The CDR3 totals 12 residues. Per the germline V gene, CDR1 is DFQATT and CDR2 is SNEGSKA (reference sequence). The V end was cut by 5 bases, the J end by 6 bases, with 11 bases between. The CDR3 nucleotides read TGCAGTGCTTCCCGACAGATCAATGAGCAGTTCTTC. Translating it yields CSASRQINEQFF.

This clonotype occurred many times. Since the library was made to target alpha chains, this beta chain is a stray read and its abundance is not meaningful. The V gene is TRBV12-3 or TRBV12-4, the J gene TRBJ2-1; 9 nucleotides match TRBD2. The V segment lost 6 bases and the J segment 4 bases; nucleotides outside the gene matches: 7. This CDR3 contains 15 residues. DNA for the CDR3: TGTGCCAGCAGATTTAGCGGGGGCCCGTACAATGAGCAGTTCTTC. It specifies CASRFSGGPYNEQFF.

This clonotype is classed as medium-sized. Since the library was made to target alpha chains, this beta chain is a stray read and its abundance is not meaningful. This rearrangement joins TRBV15 to TRBJ1-4; D is unclear. Germline values: CDR1 LNHNV, CDR2 YYDKDF (reference sequence). Trimming removed 1 base from V and 5 bases from J, with 8 bases in between. CDR3 length equals 14 residues. Written as DNA, the CDR3 is TGTGCCACCAGCAGAGGGAGGGTGAATGAAAAACTGTTTTTT. Translating gives CATSRGRVNEKLFF.

This clonotype was seen ten or more times. This beta chain is a stray read from a library made for alpha chains; its abundance is not meaningful. This sequence joins TRBV3-1 and TRBJ1-5, with D maybe TRBD1 (6 bases). CDR1 is LGHDT, CDR2 YNNKEL, per germline (reference sequence). This CDR3 region has 14 residues. V was shortened by 3 bases and J by 6 bases, with 12 bases between the two germline ends. The CDR3: CASSHRGGGQPQHF. The CDR3 region has the DNA TGTGCCAGCAGCCATCGGGGAGGGGGTCAGCCCCAGCATTTT.

This clonotype occurred many times. Being off target in a library aimed at alpha chains, this beta chain has a size of little meaning. V and J are TRBV7-9 and TRBJ1-1; D uncertain. Trimming removed 3 bases at V and 0 bases at J, with 5 bases between. This CDR3 has 13 amino acids. The germline CDR1 and CDR2 sequences are SEHNR and FQNEAQ (reference sequence). For the CDR3, the DNA is TGTGCCAGCAGCTTCAGTATGAACACTGAAGCTTTCTTT. This translates into CASSFSMNTEAFF.

At least ten counts were recorded for this clonotype. Since the library was made to target alpha chains, this beta chain is a stray read and its abundance is not meaningful. The genes are TRBV2 and TRBJ2-2, with no clear D. Germline V lookup: CDR1 SNHLY, CDR2 FYNNEI. The V gene lost 6 bases and the J gene lost 1 base, with 9 bases spanning the gap. This CDR3 comprises 14 residues. CDR3 sequence reads: CASSGPVNTGELFF. CDR3 coding DNA: TGTGCCAGCAGCGGACCGGTGAACACCGGGGAGCTGTTTTTT.

This clonotype was observed at least ten times. This beta chain appears as a stray read in a library generated for alpha chains; its size is not informative. This chain uses TRBV6-2 or TRBV6-3 with TRBJ1-5; possibly TRBD1 for D (6 bases). CDR1 and CDR2 (germline): MNHEY, SVGEGT. V was trimmed by 6 bases and J by 6 bases, leaving 15 bases between them. This CDR3 contains 14 residues. The CDR3 sequence: CASSSAGGSQPQHF. The CDR3 DNA reads as TGTGCCAGCAGCTCGGCGGGGGGCAGTCAGCCCCAGCATTTT.